This T cell receptor (beta chain) originates from a study of blood T cell repertoires in COVID-19. Overall study context: Some COVID-19 samples were acute and others convalescent; all came from the United States, Italy and Spain. From T cells, B-cell-depleted T cells, or PBMCs came the material, which was cDNA or gDNA.

Between the trimmed V and J ends, which lost 4 bases and 2 bases, there was a span of 6 bases. Per the germline V gene, CDR1 is MNHEY and CDR2 is SVGEGT. This CDR3 contains 12 residues. Original handling: Amplification of reference gene primers provided the estimated nucleated cell counts. Profiled with immunoSEQ multiplex PCR; TCRdb holds only in-frame clones, not every one. The V and J calls and clone size are taken from that table; D and trimming were inferred from the DNA. This table has around 75,000 clones, about four fifths appearing once. This sequence joins TRBV6-2 or TRBV6-3 and TRBJ2-7; no firm D call. The sample comprised peripheral blood. The sequence came from an elderly woman with active or convalescent COVID-19. The CDR3 nucleotides are TGTGCCAGCAGTTTGACTGCCTACGAGCAGTACTTC. Residues: CASSLTAYEQYF.